This is a list of T cell receptor beta chains from one sample in a study of T cell responses to AZD1222 COVID-19 vaccine. Profiling relied on immunoSEQ multiplex PCR, and the TCRdb table lists in-frame clones only, not all of them. The table has some 140,000 clones, about 87% seen once. The sequences come from peripheral blood, collected on day 0 of AZD1222 vaccination. All receptors derive from an adult in good health. CDR3s leave out the opening cysteine and the closing phenylalanine or tryptophan. Each record gives: V gene, D gene, CDR3 protein. The D gene is left open where the match is weak.

TRBV5-4	NA	ASSLGWGQETQY
TRBV7-8	TRBD2	ASSLGTGGPREQF
TRBV11-2	TRBD1	ASSLTTGQGYSPLH
TRBV9	NA	ASSPGTELPDYEQY
TRBV5-6	NA	ASSLQAYQETQY
TRBV29-1	TRBD1	SVAGQGGYEQY
TRBV11-2	NA	ASSLGSGYGYT
TRBV9	NA	ASSVGQGRNEQF
TRBV7-9	NA	ASSDAWGANYGYT
TRBV6-5	NA	ASSLVRNQPQH
TRBV29-1	NA	SVADSYYGYT
TRBV7-2	TRBD1	ASSRDRNYGYT
TRBV5-1	NA	ASSEPGRHYEQY
TRBV19	NA	ASSISRGNTEAF
TRBV19	TRBD1	AITPTGSGNTEAF